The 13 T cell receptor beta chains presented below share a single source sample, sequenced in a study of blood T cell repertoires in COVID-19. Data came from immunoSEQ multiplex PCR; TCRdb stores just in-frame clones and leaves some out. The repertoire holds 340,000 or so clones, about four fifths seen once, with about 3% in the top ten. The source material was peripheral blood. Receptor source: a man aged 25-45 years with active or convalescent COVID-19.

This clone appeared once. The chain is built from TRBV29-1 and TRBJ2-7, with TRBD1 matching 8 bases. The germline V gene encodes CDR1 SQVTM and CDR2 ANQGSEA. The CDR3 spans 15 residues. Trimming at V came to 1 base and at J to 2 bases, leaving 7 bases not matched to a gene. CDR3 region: CSVEGGQGKAYEQYF. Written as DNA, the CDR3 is TGCAGCGTTGAAGGAGGACAGGGAAAAGCCTACGAGCAGTACTTC.

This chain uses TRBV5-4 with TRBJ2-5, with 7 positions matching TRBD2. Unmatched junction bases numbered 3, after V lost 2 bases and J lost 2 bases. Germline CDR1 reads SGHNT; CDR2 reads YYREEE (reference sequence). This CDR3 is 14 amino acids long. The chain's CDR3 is CASSFKRGQETQYF. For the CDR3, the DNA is TGTGCCAGCAGCTTTAAGCGGGGACAAGAGACCCAGTACTTC.

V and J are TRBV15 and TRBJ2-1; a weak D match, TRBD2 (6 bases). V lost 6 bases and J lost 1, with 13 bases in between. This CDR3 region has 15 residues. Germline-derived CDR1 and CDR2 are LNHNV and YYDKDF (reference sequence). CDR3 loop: CATRKTGASYNEQFF. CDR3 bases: TGTGCCACCAGGAAAACGGGAGCATCCTACAATGAGCAGTTCTTC.

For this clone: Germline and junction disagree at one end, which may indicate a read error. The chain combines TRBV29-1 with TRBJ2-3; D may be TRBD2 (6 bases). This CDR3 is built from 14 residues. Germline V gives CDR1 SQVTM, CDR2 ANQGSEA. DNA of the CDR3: TGCAGCCTTGAAAGAGCGGAGGGGCGAGATACGCAGTATTTT. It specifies CSLERAEGRDTQYF.

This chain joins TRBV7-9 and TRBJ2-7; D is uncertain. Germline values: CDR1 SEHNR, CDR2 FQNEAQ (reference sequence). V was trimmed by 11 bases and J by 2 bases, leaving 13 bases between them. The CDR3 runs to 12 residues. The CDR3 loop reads CAGLSGTYEQYF. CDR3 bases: TGTGCCGGGCTTTCAGGAACCTACGAGCAGTACTTC. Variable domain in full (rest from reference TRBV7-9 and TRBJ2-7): DTGVSQNPRHKITKRGQNVTFRCDPISEHNRLYWYRQTLGQGPEFLTYFQNEAQLEKSRLLSDRFSAERPKGSFSTLEIQRTEQGDSAMYLCAGLSGTYEQYFGPGTRLTVT.

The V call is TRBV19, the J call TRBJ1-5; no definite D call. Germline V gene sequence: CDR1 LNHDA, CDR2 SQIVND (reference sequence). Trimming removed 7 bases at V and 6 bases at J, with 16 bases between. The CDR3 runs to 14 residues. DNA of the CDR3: TGTGCCAGTACCGCGGCGGATGGGAGTCAGCCCCAGCATTTT. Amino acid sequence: CASTAADGSQPQHF. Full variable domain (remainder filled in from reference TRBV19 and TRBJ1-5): DGGITQSPKYLFRKEGQNVTLSCEQNLNHDAMYWYRQDPGQGLRLIYYSQIVNDFQKGDIAEGYSVSREKKESFPLTVTSAQKNPTAFYLCASTAADGSQPQHFGDGTRLSIL.

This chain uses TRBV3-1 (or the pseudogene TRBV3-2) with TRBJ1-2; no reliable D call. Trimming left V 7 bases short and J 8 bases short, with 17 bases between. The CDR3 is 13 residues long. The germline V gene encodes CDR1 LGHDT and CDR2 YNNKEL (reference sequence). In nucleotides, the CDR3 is TGTGCCAGCACCCCGGGCCTTCGCGGGGGCTACACCTTC. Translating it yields CASTPGLRGGYTF.

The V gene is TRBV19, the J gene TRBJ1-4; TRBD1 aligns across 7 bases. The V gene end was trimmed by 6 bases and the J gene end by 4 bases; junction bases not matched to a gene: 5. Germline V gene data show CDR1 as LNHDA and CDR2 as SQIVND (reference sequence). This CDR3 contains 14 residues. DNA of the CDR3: TGTGCCAGTAGCCAGACAGGGTTTAATGAAAAACTGTTTTTT. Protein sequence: CASSQTGFNEKLFF.

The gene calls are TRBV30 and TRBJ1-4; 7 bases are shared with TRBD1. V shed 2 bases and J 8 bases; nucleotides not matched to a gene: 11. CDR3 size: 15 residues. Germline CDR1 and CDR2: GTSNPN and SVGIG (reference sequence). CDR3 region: CAWSPHLTDREKLFF. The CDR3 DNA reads TGTGCCTGGAGTCCACACCTGACGGACAGGGAAAAACTGTTTTTT.

This chain's CDR3 is CASSDRQGATYEQYF. For the CDR3, the DNA is TGTGCCAGCAGCGACCGACAGGGGGCTACCTACGAGCAGTACTTC. The rearrangement links TRBV7-6 to TRBJ2-7, with TRBD1 matching over 10 bases. The CDR3 has 15 amino acids. The germline CDR1 and CDR2 sequences are SGHVS and FNYEAQ. Trimming at V came to 5 bases and at J to 2 bases, leaving 6 bases not matched to a gene.

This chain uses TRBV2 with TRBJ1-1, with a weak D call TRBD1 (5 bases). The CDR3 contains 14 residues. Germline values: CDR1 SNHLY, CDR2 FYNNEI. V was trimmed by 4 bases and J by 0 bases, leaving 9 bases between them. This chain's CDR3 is CASSVDRLNTEAFF. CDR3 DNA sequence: TGTGCCAGCAGTGTCGACAGATTGAACACTGAAGCTTTCTTT.

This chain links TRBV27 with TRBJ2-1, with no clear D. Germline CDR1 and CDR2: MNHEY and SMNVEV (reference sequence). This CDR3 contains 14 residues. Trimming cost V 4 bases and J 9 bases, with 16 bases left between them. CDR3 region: CASSSTFDSSEQFF. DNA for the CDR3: TGTGCCAGCAGTTCAACTTTTGATAGCTCTGAGCAGTTCTTC.

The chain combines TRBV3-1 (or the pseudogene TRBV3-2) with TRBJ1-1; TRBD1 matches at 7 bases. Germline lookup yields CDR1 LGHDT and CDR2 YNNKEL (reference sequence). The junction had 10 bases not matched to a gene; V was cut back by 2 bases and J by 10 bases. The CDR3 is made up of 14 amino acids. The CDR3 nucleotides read TGTGCCAGCAGCCAACCAGACAGGGAAGGGAGAGCTTTCTTT. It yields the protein CASSQPDREGRAFF.